The following is a T cell receptor beta chain sequence with its context. Its antigen is as yet unknown. The sample comes from a study of blood T cells in healthy people across ages. Germline V lookup: CDR1 GTSNPN, CDR2 SVGIG (reference sequence). The ends lost 0 bases at V and 1 base at J; junction bases unmatched: 6. CDR3 length: 15 amino acids. Next came a second PCR, run for about 7 to 11 cycles, which used a sample-barcoded 5' primer along with a J-beta primer mix. A 12-random-nucleotide template-switch adaptor tagged each cDNA molecule. Any given sample supplied a minimum of 3 million CDR3-containing paired-end reads. Each CDR3 protein gets one entry after TCRdb re-called the 5' RACE reads with MiXCR. The profile shows about 900,000 distinct CDR3 sequences, approximately 49% of them singletons. Study-level points and caveats: TCR beta diversity correlated strongly with naive T cell percentage.

The sequence was collected from a man under 40 in good health. Material for sequencing was blood. The chain is built from TRBV30 and TRBJ2-7, with 7 positions matching TRBD1. CDR3 region: CAWSVLGTASYEQYF. CDR3 in DNA: TGTGCCTGGAGTGTACTGGGGACAGCTTCCTACGAGCAGTACTTC. Drawing the rest from reference TRBV30 and TRBJ2-7, the complete variable domain is SQTIHQWPATLVQPVGSPLSLECTVEGTSNPNLYWYRQAAGRGLQLLFYSVGIGQISSEVPQNLSASRPQDRQFILSSKKLLLSDSGFYLCAWSVLGTASYEQYFGPGTRLTVT.